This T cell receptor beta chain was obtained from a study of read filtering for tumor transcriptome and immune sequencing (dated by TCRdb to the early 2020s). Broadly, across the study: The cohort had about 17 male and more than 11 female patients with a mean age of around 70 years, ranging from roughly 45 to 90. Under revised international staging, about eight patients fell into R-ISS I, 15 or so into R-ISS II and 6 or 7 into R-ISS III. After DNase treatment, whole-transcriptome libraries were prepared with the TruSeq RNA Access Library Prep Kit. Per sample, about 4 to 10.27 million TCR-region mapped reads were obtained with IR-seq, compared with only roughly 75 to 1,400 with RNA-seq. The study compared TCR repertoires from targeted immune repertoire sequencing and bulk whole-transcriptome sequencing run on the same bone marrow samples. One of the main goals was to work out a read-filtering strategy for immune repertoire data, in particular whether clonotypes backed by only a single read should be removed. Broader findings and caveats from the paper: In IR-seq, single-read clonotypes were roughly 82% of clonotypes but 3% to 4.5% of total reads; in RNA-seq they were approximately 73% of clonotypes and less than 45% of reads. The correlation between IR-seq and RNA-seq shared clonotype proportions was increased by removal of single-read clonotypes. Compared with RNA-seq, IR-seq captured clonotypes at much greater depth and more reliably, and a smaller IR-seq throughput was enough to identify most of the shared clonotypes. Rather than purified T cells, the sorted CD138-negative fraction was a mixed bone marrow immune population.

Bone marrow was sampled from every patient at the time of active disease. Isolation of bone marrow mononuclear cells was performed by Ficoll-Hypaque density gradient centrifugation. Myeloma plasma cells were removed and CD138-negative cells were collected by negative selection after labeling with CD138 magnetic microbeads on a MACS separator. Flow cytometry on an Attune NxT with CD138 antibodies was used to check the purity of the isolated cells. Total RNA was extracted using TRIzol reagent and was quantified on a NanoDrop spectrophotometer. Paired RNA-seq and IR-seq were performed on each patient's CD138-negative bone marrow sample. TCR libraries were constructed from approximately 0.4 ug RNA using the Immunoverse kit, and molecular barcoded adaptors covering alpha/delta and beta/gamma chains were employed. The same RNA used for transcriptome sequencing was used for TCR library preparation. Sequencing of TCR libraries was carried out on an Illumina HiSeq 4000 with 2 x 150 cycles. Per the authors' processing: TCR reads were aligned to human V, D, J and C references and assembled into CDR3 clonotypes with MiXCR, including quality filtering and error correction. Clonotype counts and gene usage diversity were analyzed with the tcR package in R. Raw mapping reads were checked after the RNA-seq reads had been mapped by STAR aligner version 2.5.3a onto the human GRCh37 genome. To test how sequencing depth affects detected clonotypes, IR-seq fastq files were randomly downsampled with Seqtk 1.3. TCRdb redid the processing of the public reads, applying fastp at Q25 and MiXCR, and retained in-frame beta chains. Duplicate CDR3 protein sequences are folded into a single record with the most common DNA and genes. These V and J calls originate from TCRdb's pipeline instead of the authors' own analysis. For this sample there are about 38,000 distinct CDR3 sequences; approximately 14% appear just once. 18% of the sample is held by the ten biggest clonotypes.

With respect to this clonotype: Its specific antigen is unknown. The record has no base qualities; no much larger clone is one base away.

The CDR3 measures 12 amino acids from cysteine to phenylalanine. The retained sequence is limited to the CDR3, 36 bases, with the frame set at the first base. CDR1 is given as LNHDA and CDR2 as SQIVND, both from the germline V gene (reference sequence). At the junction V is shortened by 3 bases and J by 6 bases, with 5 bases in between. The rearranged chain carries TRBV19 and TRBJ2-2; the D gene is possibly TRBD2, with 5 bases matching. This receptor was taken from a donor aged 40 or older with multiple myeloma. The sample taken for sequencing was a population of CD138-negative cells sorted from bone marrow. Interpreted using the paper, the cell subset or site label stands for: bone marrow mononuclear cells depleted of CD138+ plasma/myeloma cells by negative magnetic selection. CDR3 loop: CASSMRAGELFF. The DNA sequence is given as TGTGCCAGTAGTATGAGGGCCGGGGAGCTGTTTTTT.